Listed below are T cell receptor beta chains from one sample, sequenced in a study of blood T cell repertoires in COVID-19. TCRdb's copy holds only in-frame clones and misses some; the assay was immunoSEQ multiplex PCR. In the table there are some 700,000 clones, approximately 90% of which are singletons. Sequencing was performed on peripheral blood. Receptors were obtained from a woman aged 18-29 years with acute or convalescent COVID-19. The CDR3 runs from the conserved cysteine through the conserved F or W. The order of the fields is V gene, clone size, J gene, D gene, CDR3 protein, CDR3 DNA. The D gene is left open where the match is weak. Size tells how often a clone was seen (once, few, many) or the class of an expanded clone, and some rows leave it out.

TRBV6-5	.	TRBJ1-2	.	CASSQTPLRGYTF	TGTGCCAGCAGCCAGACTCCGTTGCGGGGCTACACCTTC
TRBV7-9	few	TRBJ1-1	.	CASSLTVNTEAFF	TGTGCCAGCAGCTTGACAGTGAACACTGAAGCTTTCTTT
TRBV11-2	.	TRBJ2-7	.	CASSATLEGYEQYF	TGTGCCAGCAGCGCAACCTTAGAGGGATACGAGCAGTACTTC
TRBV29-1	.	TRBJ1-1	.	CSVDPVGLGYTEAFF	TGCAGCGTTGATCCTGTGGGACTGGGGTACACTGAAGCTTTCTTT
TRBV5-6	once	TRBJ2-4	.	CASSLSGIQYF	TGTGCCAGCAGCTTGTCGGGCATTCAGTACTTC
TRBV7-8	.	TRBJ1-5	TRBD1	CASSPGQGNQPQHF	TGTGCCAGCAGCCCCGGACAGGGGAATCAGCCCCAGCATTTT
TRBV9	.	TRBJ1-6	.	CASSVGAVNSPLHF	TGTGCCAGCAGCGTAGGGGCAGTAAATTCACCCCTCCACTTT
TRBV19	.	TRBJ1-1	.	CASSIVSFTEAFF	TGTGCCAGTAGTATAGTTTCCTTCACTGAAGCTTTCTTT
TRBV9	once	TRBJ1-1	TRBD1	CASSYRGEDTEAFF	TGTGCCAGCAGCTACAGGGGAGAGGACACTGAAGCTTTCTTT
TRBV5-6	.	TRBJ2-7	.	CASSLYSLEQYF	TGTGCCAGCAGCTTGTACAGTCTCGAGCAGTACTTC
TRBV6-5	.	TRBJ1-1	.	CASSYNGWTEAFF	TGTGCCAGCAGTTACAACGGTTGGACTGAAGCTTTCTTT
TRBV11-3	.	TRBJ2-1	.	CASSLDGADYNEQFF	TGTGCCAGCAGCTTAGATGGGGCAGATTACAATGAGCAGTTCTTC
TRBV15	.	TRBJ1-5	.	CATSRIRGDFNQPQHF	TGTGCCACCAGCCGTATTAGAGGGGACTTCAATCAGCCCCAGCATTTT
TRBV6-5	.	TRBJ2-1	TRBD2	CASSPAGGDGNEQFF	TGTGCCAGCAGCCCAGCGGGGGGGGATGGCAATGAGCAGTTCTTC
TRBV2	.	TRBJ1-6	.	CASSSQGLGTPLHF	TGTGCCAGCAGTTCCCAGGGTCTGGGGACACCCCTCCACTTT
TRBV7-9	.	TRBJ1-2	.	CASSPQGLDGYTF	TGTGCCAGCAGCCCCCAGGGGTTAGATGGCTACACCTTC
TRBV5-1	.	TRBJ2-5	.	CASSLAPGLQETQYF	TGCGCCAGCAGCTTGGCCCCGGGTCTACAAGAGACCCAGTACTTC
TRBV5-4	.	TRBJ2-3	TRBD1	CASSLGQGARTDTQYF	TGTGCCAGCAGCCTGGGACAGGGGGCGCGCACAGATACGCAGTATTTT
TRBV9	.	TRBJ1-1	.	CASSVAREGGNTEAFF	TGTGCCAGCAGCGTAGCTAGGGAGGGCGGGAACACTGAAGCTTTCTTT
TRBV5-1	.	TRBJ2-2	TRBD1	CASSGQGVNTGELFF	TGCGCCAGCAGCGGTCAGGGGGTGAACACCGGGGAGCTGTTTTTT
TRBV9	.	TRBJ2-2	.	CASTWRQLDTGELFF	TGTGCCAGCACCTGGCGACAGTTAGACACCGGGGAGCTGTTTTTT
TRBV4-1	.	TRBJ2-3	.	CASSQPGADTQYF	TGCGCCAGCAGCCAGCCGGGGGCAGATACGCAGTATTTT
TRBV5-1	.	TRBJ2-7	TRBD1	CASSSGQGTYEQYF	TGCGCCAGCAGCTCGGGACAGGGGACCTACGAGCAGTACTTC
TRBV9	.	TRBJ2-7	TRBD2	CASSPGGYEQYF	TGTGCCAGCAGCCCGGGGGGCTACGAGCAGTACTTC
TRBV5-1	.	TRBJ1-2	TRBD1	CASSLAGQGSYGYTF	TGCGCCAGCAGCTTGGCGGGACAGGGATCCTATGGCTACACCTTC
TRBV6-2/TRBV6-3	.	TRBJ2-7	TRBD1	CASSYPRTGLTYEQYF	TGTGCCAGCAGTTACCCCAGGACAGGATTAACCTACGAGCAGTACTTC
TRBV19	.	TRBJ1-1	.	CASEGPGTLGGWTEAFF	TGTGCCAGTGAGGGCCCCGGGACCCTGGGAGGGTGGACTGAAGCTTTCTTT
TRBV7-2	.	TRBJ1-1	TRBD1	CASSHVQGTMNTEAFF	TGTGCCAGCAGCCACGTACAGGGGACGATGAACACTGAAGCTTTCTTT
TRBV4-1	once	TRBJ1-1	TRBD1	CASSQEPGQRNTEAFF	TGCGCCAGCAGCCAAGAACCGGGACAGCGGAACACTGAAGCTTTCTTT
TRBV6-5	.	TRBJ1-1	.	CASRSRGMNTEAFF	TGTGCCAGCAGATCAAGGGGGATGAACACTGAAGCTTTCTTT
TRBV2	.	TRBJ1-2	TRBD1	CASRNPLGTGDTYTF	TGTGCCAGCAGGAACCCCCTCGGGACAGGGGACACCTACACCTTC
TRBV2	.	TRBJ1-3	.	CASSDWPLGNTIYF	TGTGCCAGCAGTGATTGGCCTCTTGGAAACACCATATATTTT
TRBV7-9	.	TRBJ2-7	TRBD2	CASSFFTGGPYEQYF	TGTGCCAGCAGCTTTTTCACGGGGGGTCCCTACGAGCAGTACTTC
TRBV28	.	TRBJ2-7	TRBD1	CASSLLDGGQGLHEQYF	TGTGCCAGCAGTTTACTGGACGGGGGACAGGGTCTCCACGAGCAGTACTTC
TRBV2	.	TRBJ1-2	.	CASSARQVPGYTF	TGTGCCAGCAGCGCCCGACAGGTCCCTGGCTACACCTTC
TRBV6-5	.	TRBJ2-7	TRBD1	CASRQGPYEQYF	TGTGCCAGTCGACAGGGCCCCTACGAGCAGTACTTC
TRBV15	.	TRBJ1-1	.	CATSRDRGGTEAFF	TGTGCCACCAGCAGAGATCGTGGGGGGACTGAAGCTTTCTTT
TRBV20-1	.	TRBJ2-7	TRBD2	CSASREAQSEQYF	TGCAGTGCTAGTCGGGAGGCCCAGTCCGAGCAGTACTTC